This is a list of T cell receptor beta chains from one sample in a study of blood T cell repertoires in COVID-19. The data were produced by immunoSEQ multiplex PCR, yet TCRdb's version contains in-frame clones alone and is incomplete. This table holds roughly 20,000 clones, around 80% found once. Specimen: peripheral blood. The receptors come from a man aged 55-75 years with active COVID-19. CDR3s include the opening cysteine and the closing phenylalanine or tryptophan. A D gene is named only where the DNA matches it firmly. Size is stated for part of the rows, as once, few or many counts, or as a class when the clone is expanded.

v_gene,abundance,d_gene,j_gene,CDR3nt,CDR3aa
TRBV5-1,.,TRBD2,TRBJ2-1,TGCGCCAGCAGCTTACCAGGGTTTAGCGGGAGGGCCTTAGTTTTTTCCTACAATGAGCAGTTCTTC,CASSLPGFSGRALVFSYNEQFF
TRBV6-5,medium-sized,TRBD1,TRBJ1-2,TGTGCCAGCAGTTACTACACTGGGGACAGAGCATATGGCTACACCTTC,CASSYYTGDRAYGYTF
TRBV2,.,TRBD2,TRBJ2-7,TGTGCCAGCGGATCCGGGACTAGCGGTTACGAGCAGTACTTC,CASGSGTSGYEQYF
TRBV5-1,.,.,TRBJ2-6,TGCGCCAGCAGAACAGGCCGCTCTGGGGCCAACGTCCTGACTTTC,CASRTGRSGANVLTF
TRBV6-4,.,.,TRBJ1-5,TGTGCCAGCAGTGACTCTCTCGAGGGAAACCAGCCCCAGCATTTT,CASSDSLEGNQPQHF
TRBV7-6,.,TRBD2,TRBJ2-3,TGTGCCAGCAGCTTAGTCCTAGCGGGGGATAGCACAGATACGCAGTATTTT,CASSLVLAGDSTDTQYF
TRBV7-9,medium-sized,.,TRBJ1-1,TGTGCCAGCAGCCCAGGGGCAGCTAACACTGAAGCTTTCTTT,CASSPGAANTEAFF
TRBV4-3,few,.,TRBJ2-7,TGCGCCAGCAGCCAACTCGGGACTGCCTACGAGCAGTACTTC,CASSQLGTAYEQYF
TRBV29-1,.,TRBD1,TRBJ2-7,TGCAGCGTTGGGCTTGGGGCAGGGGGTCCCTACGAGCAGTACTTC,CSVGLGAGGPYEQYF
TRBV3-1/TRBV3-2,.,.,TRBJ1-2,TGTGCCAGCAGCCAAGATTCCAGGGTTTATGGCTACACCTTC,CASSQDSRVYGYTF
TRBV6-5,large,.,TRBJ2-1,TGTGCCAGCAGGGAGACTCCTGAGCAGTTCTTC,CASRETPEQFF
TRBV28,.,TRBD2,TRBJ2-7,TGTGCCAGCAGGCGGGGTGGAGCGGGAGCGGGGGAGCAGTACTTC,CASRRGGAGAGEQYF
TRBV7-8,.,.,TRBJ1-1,TGTGCCAGCAGCTTAGGGAGAGGACAGAGCCTACGCACTGAAGCTTTCTTT,CASSLGRGQSLRTEAFF
TRBV4-1,.,.,TRBJ2-7,TGCGCCAGCAGCCAAGATTCAGGACAATACGAGCAGTACTTC,CASSQDSGQYEQYF
TRBV7-8,.,.,TRBJ2-3,TGTGCCAGCAGCTTAGCGCGGAGGGCCCAGATGAGCACAGATACGCAGTATTTT,CASSLARRAQMSTDTQYF
TRBV3-1/TRBV3-2,.,TRBD1,TRBJ1-1,TGTGCCAGCAGCCCTCCGGCCAGGGGGTTCACTGAAGCTTTCTTT,CASSPPARGFTEAFF
TRBV14,.,TRBD2,TRBJ2-1,TGTGCCAGCAGCCAAGCGCATTTGGGACTATATTACAATGAGCAGTTCTTC,CASSQAHLGLYYNEQFF
TRBV27,few,.,TRBJ2-7,TGTGCCAGCAGTTCCCTAGCGCAATACTACGAGCAGTACTTC,CASSSLAQYYEQYF
TRBV5-8,.,TRBD2,TRBJ2-3,TGTGCCAGCAGCGGAGCACGACTAGCGGGAGGGCCGAATACGCAGTATTTT,CASSGARLAGGPNTQYF
TRBV9,.,TRBD1,TRBJ2-5,TGTGCCAGCAGCCCTCCAACAGGGGGCGCGGGAGAGACCCAGTACTTC,CASSPPTGGAGETQYF
TRBV6-4,.,.,TRBJ2-3,TGTGCCAGCAGAGACTATTCGGACAACCCAGATACGCAGTATTTT,CASRDYSDNPDTQYF
TRBV25-1,.,.,TRBJ2-3,TGTGCCAGCAGTGAAACAAGGGCGGGAGATACGCAGTATTTT,CASSETRAGDTQYF
TRBV27,.,.,TRBJ1-1,TGTGCCAGCAGTTCAGGGTTGACTGAAGCTTTCTTT,CASSSGLTEAFF
TRBV27,.,.,TRBJ1-1,TGTGCCAGCAGCAGCCAGTGGCAGAGGGGGACTGAAGCTTTCTTT,CASSSQWQRGTEAFF
TRBV5-4,once,TRBD2,TRBJ2-7,TGTGCCAGCAGCTTTAGCGGGGGCTCCGGGGGGCAGTACTTC,CASSFSGGSGGQYF
TRBV27,.,TRBD1,TRBJ1-4,TGTGCCAGCAGCTCTCTTGGACAGGGGGGTGAAAAACTGTTTTTT,CASSSLGQGGEKLFF
TRBV28,.,TRBD1,TRBJ2-2,TGTGCCAGCAGTACGATCCGGGACAGTACCGGGGAGCTGTTTTTT,CASSTIRDSTGELFF
TRBV2,.,TRBD1,TRBJ2-3,TGTGCCAGCCTCAGGGGGCTGCCTACAGATACGCAGTATTTT,CASLRGLPTDTQYF
TRBV7-9,.,.,TRBJ2-3,TGTGCCAGCAGCTTAGCGTCAGGGTCAGATACGCAGTATTTT,CASSLASGSDTQYF
TRBV5-1,.,TRBD1,TRBJ2-7,TGCGCCAGCAGCTTAGGGACAGGGACCTCCTACGAGCAGTACTTC,CASSLGTGTSYEQYF
TRBV3-1/TRBV3-2,.,TRBD1,TRBJ2-7,TGTGCCAGCAGCCAGACAGGGGTGACCTACGAGCAGTACTTC,CASSQTGVTYEQYF
TRBV11-2,.,TRBD2,TRBJ2-1,TGTGCCAGCAGCTTGGAGACTAGCGGGAGAAATGAGCAGTTCTTC,CASSLETSGRNEQFF
TRBV7-9,.,.,TRBJ2-1,TGTGCCAGCAGCCCCCGGGGTGGGTTCGATGAGCAGTTCTTC,CASSPRGGFDEQFF
TRBV7-8,.,TRBD1,TRBJ1-4,TGTGCCAGCAGGCCCGACAGGGGAGGCAATGAAAAACTGTTTTTT,CASRPDRGGNEKLFF
TRBV7-3,.,.,TRBJ2-2,TGTGCCAGCAGCTTGGGGGCAGGGGGAGGAACCGGGGAGCTGTTTTTT,CASSLGAGGGTGELFF
TRBV5-4,.,TRBD2,TRBJ2-7,TGTGCCAGCAGCTTGTATCTTCTAGCGGGGAGCTCCTACGAGCAGTACTTC,CASSLYLLAGSSYEQYF
TRBV18,once,TRBD2,TRBJ2-3,TGTGCCAGCTCACCAGTAGCGGGAGGTAGCACAGATACGCAGTATTTT,CASSPVAGGSTDTQYF
TRBV30,.,TRBD2,TRBJ2-1,TGTGCCTGGAGTTCACAGACTAGCGGGAGCCCGCAGTTCTTC,CAWSSQTSGSPQFF
TRBV5-5,once,.,TRBJ2-1,TGTGCCAGCAGCCTGACTAGACGTGAGCAGTTCTTC,CASSLTRREQFF
TRBV5-1,.,TRBD2,TRBJ2-1,TGCGCCAGCAGCGCGGGACTAGCGGGAGGGACGTCCTCTACAAATGAGCAGTTCTTC,CASSAGLAGGTSSTNEQFF
TRBV28,.,.,TRBJ1-6,TGTGCCAGCAGTCCCGGGGGGCGCAATTCACCCCTCCACTTT,CASSPGGRNSPLHF
TRBV6-5,.,TRBD1,TRBJ1-6,TGTGCCAGCAGACCCGATACAGGGGGACCCCTCCACTTT,CASRPDTGGPLHF
TRBV19,.,.,TRBJ1-1,TGTGCCAGTAGGAGGAAGGAGAACACTGAAGCTTTCTTT,CASRRKENTEAFF
TRBV28,once,TRBD1,TRBJ1-6,TGTGCCAGCAGGCGGGGACAGGGGTTTTCACCCCTCCACTTT,CASRRGQGFSPLHF
TRBV27,.,TRBD2,TRBJ2-7,TGTGCCAGCATGGGAGGGGCCAGCTACGAGCAGTACTTC,CASMGGASYEQYF
TRBV18,.,TRBD1,TRBJ1-2,TGTGCCAGCTCACCCTCGGGACAGACTTTAGGCTACACCTTC,CASSPSGQTLGYTF
TRBV27,.,TRBD1,TRBJ1-1,TGTGCCAGCAGTTTCTCACAGGGGACTGAAGCTTTCTTT,CASSFSQGTEAFF
TRBV2,.,.,TRBJ1-5,TGTGCCAGCAGGCCGCAGCCACCGGGTCAGCCCCAGCATTTT,CASRPQPPGQPQHF
TRBV9,.,.,TRBJ2-5,TGTGCCAGCAGCTTCGGAGAGACCCAGTACTTC,CASSFGETQYF
TRBV7-9,.,.,TRBJ1-5,TGCGCCAGCAGCTTAGGGGCCCAGCCCCAGCATTTT,CASSLGAQPQHF
TRBV11-2,.,.,TRBJ2-2,TGTGCCAGCAGCTTACTAGTTACCGGGGAGCTGTTTTTT,CASSLLVTGELFF
TRBV9,few,TRBD1,TRBJ1-2,TGTGCCAGCAGCCCAGGGACAGGGGGCCAGAACTATGGCTACACCTTC,CASSPGTGGQNYGYTF